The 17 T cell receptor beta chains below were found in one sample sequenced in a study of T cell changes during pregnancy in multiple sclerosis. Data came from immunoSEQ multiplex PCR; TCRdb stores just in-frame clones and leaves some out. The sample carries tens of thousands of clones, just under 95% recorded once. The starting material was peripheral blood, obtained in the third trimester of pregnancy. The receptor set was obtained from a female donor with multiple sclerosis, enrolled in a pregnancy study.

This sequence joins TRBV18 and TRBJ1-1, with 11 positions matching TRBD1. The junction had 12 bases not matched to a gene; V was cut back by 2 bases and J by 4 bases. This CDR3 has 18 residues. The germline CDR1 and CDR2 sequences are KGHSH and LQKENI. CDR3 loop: CASSPIGGYGQGATEAFF. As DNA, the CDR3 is TGTGCCAGCTCACCAATCGGCGGGTACGGACAGGGGGCCACTGAAGCTTTCTTT. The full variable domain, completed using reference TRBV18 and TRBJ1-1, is NAGVMQNPRHLVRRRGQEARLRCSPMKGHSHVYWYRQLPEEGLKFMVYLQKENIIDESGMPKERFSAEFPKEGPSILRIQQVVRGDSAAYFCASSPIGGYGQGATEAFFGQGTRLTVV.

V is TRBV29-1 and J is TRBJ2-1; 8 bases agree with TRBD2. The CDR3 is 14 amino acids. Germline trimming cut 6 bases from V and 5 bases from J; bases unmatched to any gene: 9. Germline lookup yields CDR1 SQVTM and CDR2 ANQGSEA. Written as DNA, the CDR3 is TGCAGCGTCCGTGGACTAGCACCGAACAATGAGCAGTTCTTC. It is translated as CSVRGLAPNNEQFF.

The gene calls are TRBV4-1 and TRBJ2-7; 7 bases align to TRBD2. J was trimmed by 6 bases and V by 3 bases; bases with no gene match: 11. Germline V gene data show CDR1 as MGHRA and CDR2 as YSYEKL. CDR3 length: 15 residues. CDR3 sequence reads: CASSHQTSQFGEQYF. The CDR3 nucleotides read TGCGCCAGCAGCCATCAGACTAGCCAATTCGGCGAGCAGTACTTC.

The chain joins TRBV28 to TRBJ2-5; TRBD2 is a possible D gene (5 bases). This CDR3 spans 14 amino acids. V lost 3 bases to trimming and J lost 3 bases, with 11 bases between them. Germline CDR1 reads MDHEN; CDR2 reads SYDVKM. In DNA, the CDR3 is TGTGCCAGCAGTTTTCATCGGGATAAAGAGACCCAGTACTTC. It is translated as CASSFHRDKETQYF. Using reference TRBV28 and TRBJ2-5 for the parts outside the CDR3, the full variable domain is DVKVTQSSRYLVKRTGEKVFLECVQDMDHENMFWYRQDPGLGLRLIYFSYDVKMKEKGDIPEGYSVSREKKERFSLILESASTNQTSMYLCASSFHRDKETQYFGPGTRLLVL.

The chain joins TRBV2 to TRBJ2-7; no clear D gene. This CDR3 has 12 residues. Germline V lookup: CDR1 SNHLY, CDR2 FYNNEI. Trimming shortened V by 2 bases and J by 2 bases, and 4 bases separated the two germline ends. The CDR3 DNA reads TGTGCCAGCAGTGAACAGACCTACGAGCAGTACTTC. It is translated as CASSEQTYEQYF.

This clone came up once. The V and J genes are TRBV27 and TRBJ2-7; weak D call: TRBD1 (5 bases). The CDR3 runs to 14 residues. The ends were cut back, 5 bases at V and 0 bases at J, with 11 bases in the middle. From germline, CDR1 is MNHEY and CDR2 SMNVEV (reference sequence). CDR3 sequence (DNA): TGTGCCAGCAGTCGTGACAGATACTCCTACGAGCAGTACTTC. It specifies CASSRDRYSYEQYF.

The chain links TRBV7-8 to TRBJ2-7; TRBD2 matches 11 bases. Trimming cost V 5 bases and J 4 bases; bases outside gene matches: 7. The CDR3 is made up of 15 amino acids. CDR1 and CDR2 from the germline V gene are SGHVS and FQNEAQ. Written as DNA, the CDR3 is TGTGCCAGCAGCCCATCCAGACTAGCGGGATACGAGCAGTACTTC. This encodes CASSPSRLAGYEQYF. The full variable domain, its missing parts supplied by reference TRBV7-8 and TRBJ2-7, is GAGVSQSPRYKVAKRGQDVALRCDPISGHVSLFWYQQALGQGPEFLTYFQNEAQLDKSGLPSDRFFAERPEGSVSTLKIQRTQQEDSAVYLCASSPSRLAGYEQYFGPGTRLTVT.

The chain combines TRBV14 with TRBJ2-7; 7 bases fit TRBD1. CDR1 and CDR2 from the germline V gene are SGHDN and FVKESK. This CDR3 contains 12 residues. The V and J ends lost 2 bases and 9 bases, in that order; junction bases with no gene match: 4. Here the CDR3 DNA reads TGTGCCAGCAGCCAAACAGGGGAAAGGCAGTACTTC. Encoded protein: CASSQTGERQYF.

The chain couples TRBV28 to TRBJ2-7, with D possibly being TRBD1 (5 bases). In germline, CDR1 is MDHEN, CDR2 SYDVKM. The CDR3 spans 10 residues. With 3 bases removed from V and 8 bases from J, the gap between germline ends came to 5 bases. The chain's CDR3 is CASSLDKQYF. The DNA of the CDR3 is TGTGCCAGCAGTTTGGACAAGCAGTACTTC.

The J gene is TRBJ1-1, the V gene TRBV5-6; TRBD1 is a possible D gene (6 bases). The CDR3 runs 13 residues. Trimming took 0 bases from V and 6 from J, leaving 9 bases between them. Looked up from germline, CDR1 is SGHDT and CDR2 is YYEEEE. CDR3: CASSLADSSEAFF. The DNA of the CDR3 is TGTGCCAGCAGCTTGGCGGACAGCTCTGAAGCTTTCTTT.

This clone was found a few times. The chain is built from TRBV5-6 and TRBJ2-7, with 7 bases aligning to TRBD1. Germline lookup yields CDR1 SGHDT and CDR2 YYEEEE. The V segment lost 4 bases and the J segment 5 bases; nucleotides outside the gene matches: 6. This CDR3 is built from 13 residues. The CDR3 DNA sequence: TGTGCCAGCAGCCCGACAGGGTACCACGAGCAGTACTTC. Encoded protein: CASSPTGYHEQYF.

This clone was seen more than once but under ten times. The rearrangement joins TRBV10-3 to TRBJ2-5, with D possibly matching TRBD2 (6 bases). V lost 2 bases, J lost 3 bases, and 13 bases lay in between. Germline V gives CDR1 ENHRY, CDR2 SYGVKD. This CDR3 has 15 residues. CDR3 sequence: CAISEGAGGEETQYF. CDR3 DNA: TGTGCCATCAGTGAGGGGGCAGGAGGGGAAGAGACCCAGTACTTC.

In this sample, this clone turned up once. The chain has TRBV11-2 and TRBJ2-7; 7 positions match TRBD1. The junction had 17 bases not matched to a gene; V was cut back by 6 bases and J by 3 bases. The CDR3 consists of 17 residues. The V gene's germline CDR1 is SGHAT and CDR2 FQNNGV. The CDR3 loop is CASRELRNRGLYYEQYF. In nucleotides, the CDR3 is TGTGCCAGCAGAGAATTAAGAAACAGGGGATTATACTACGAGCAGTACTTC.

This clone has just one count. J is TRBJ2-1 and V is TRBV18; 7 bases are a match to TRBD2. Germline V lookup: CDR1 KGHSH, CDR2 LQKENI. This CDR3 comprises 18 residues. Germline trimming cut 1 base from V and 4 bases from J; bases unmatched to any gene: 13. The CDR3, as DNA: TGTGCCAGCTCACCACTCTTGTCTAGCGGTTGGGATTACAATGAGCAGTTCTTC. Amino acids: CASSPLLSSGWDYNEQFF.

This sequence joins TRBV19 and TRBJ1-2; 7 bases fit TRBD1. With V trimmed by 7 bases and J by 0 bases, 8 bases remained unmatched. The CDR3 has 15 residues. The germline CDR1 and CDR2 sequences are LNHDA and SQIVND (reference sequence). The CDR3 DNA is TGTGCCAGTAACTGGCAGGGGGAAGCTAACTATGGCTACACCTTC. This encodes CASNWQGEANYGYTF.

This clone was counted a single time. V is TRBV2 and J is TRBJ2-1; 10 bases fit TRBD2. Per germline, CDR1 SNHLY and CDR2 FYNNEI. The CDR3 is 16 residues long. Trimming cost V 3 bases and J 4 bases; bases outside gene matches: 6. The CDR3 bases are TGTGCCAGCAGTGATCTGGGACTAGCGCCTTACAATGAGCAGTTCTTC. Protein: CASSDLGLAPYNEQFF.

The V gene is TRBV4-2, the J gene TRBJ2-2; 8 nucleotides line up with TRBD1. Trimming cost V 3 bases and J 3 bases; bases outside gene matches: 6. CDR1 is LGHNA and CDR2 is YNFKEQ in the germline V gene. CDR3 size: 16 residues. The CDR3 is CASSHVQGVDTGELFF. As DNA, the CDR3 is TGTGCCAGCAGCCATGTACAGGGGGTGGACACCGGGGAGCTGTTTTTT.